Below, one TCR beta chain is given with its context. The antigen is unknown. Germline V CDR1 and CDR2: MDHEN, SYDVKM. V dropped 0 bases and J dropped 6 bases, with 14 bases sitting between them. The length of the CDR3 is 15 residues. The sample originates from a study of T cell responses to AZD1222 COVID-19 vaccine. Study outcomes and limitations: Nearly half of the spike-specific TCRs reportedly recognize variant regions that carry no mutations. Increased Spike-specific TCR breadth and depth were observed after two AZD1222 doses.

Using immunoSEQ multiplex PCR, the repertoire was profiled, and TCRdb retains in-frame clones only, with some absent. This sample has some 170,000 clones, with 70% to 90% found just once. The chain uses TRBV28 and TRBJ2-5, with a weak D call TRBD1 (5 bases). Sequences were derived from peripheral blood, sampled on day 0 of AZD1222 vaccination. The sequence came from an adult in good health. The CDR3 here is CASSLWTVGMQTQYF. The CDR3 DNA is TGTGCCAGCAGTTTATGGACAGTTGGCATGCAGACCCAGTACTTC.